The source of this TCR beta chain is a study of T-cell memory formation after mild COVID-19. Study information: TCR clusters were mostly donor specific.

Broader study findings: CD4+ contracting clones were found mainly in CM and EM, and CD8+ ones in EMRA. Later expanders leaned toward CD4+, whereas clones contracting from day 15 to 85 were balanced CD4/CD8.

A remark on this clonotype: Its antigen is not identified.

V was pared by 6 bases and J by 10 bases, with 9 bases of the junction left unmatched. The length of the CDR3 is 14 residues. TCRdb redid the calling of the 5' RACE reads with MiXCR, one entry per CDR3 protein. Of 400,000 or so distinct CDR3 sequences detected, roughly 20% appear once; the ten largest clones hold about 8.8%. This TCR came from an adult woman who had mild COVID-19 (a few samples of this study predate the infection). Cell type and time point are not known. The sample taken for sequencing was PBMCs or a T cell subset sorted from them (not recorded which). The chain is built from TRBV12-3 or TRBV12-4 and TRBJ1-6; 7 bases match TRBD1. The CDR3, as DNA: TGTGCCAGCAGGCGACAGGGAGCTGAATCACCCCTCCACTTT. It yields the protein CASRRQGAESPLHF.